This T cell receptor beta chain was found in a study of cytomegalovirus exposure and HLA in healthy donors. Regarding the study as a whole: An analysis that was carried out later associated 16,951 TCR beta sequences with HLA alleles at 0.05 false discovery rate.

With 60 Vbeta and 13 Jbeta primers, the PCR was carried out. Using immunoSEQ multiplex PCR, the repertoire was profiled, and TCRdb retains in-frame clones only, with some absent. The sample carries over 150,000 clones, less than 90% recorded once. Points on this clone: Antigen specificity is unknown.

The origin of this receptor is a boy under 10 years old in good health and CMV-seronegative. Input material: PBMCs.

CDR3 amino acids: CASSQAGQAKGEQYF. DNA for the CDR3: TGCGCCAGCAGCCAAGCGGGACAGGCCAAGGGCGAGCAGTACTTC. The J gene is TRBJ2-7, the V gene TRBV4-1; 8 bases map to TRBD1. The V gene end was trimmed by 1 base and the J gene end by 6 bases; junction bases not matched to a gene: 8. The CDR3 sequence is 15 residues long. Germline V CDR1 and CDR2: MGHRA, YSYEKL.